This entry describes one T cell receptor (beta chain). The V end was cut by 8 bases, the J end by 1 base, with 11 bases between. Germline V gene sequence: CDR1 MNHEY, CDR2 SVGAGI. The CDR3 length is 13 residues. These data come from a study of blood T cell repertoires in COVID-19. Background on the study: Both acute and convalescent COVID-19 samples were obtained from the United States, Italy and Spain. In each case, the material was cDNA or gDNA derived from T cells, B-cell-depleted T cells, or PBMCs.

In the original workflow: Nucleated cell number was recorded as an estimate derived from reference gene primer amplification. Profiling relied on immunoSEQ multiplex PCR, and the TCRdb table lists in-frame clones only, not all of them. The V and J calls and clone size come from that table; D and trimming were worked out from the DNA. The data contain around 100,000 clones, roughly 69% of them seen just once; the ten biggest clones take up 5% to 6.5%. The origin of this receptor is a man older than 75 with acute or convalescent COVID-19. The specimen sequenced was peripheral blood. The chain is built from TRBV6-5 and TRBJ1-1, with D uncertain. The CDR3, as DNA: TGTGCCAGCCTCTTCGGGGAGAACACTGAAGCTTTCTTT. It specifies CASLFGENTEAFF.